A selection of T cell receptor beta chains follows, all from one sample in a study of T cell responses to AZD1222 COVID-19 vaccine. TCRdb's copy holds only in-frame clones and misses some; the assay was immunoSEQ multiplex PCR. Of some 120,000 clones in the sample, around 87% were seen once. The source material was peripheral blood, sampled on day 0 of AZD1222 vaccination. The receptors originated from an adult in good health. The CDR3 runs from the conserved cysteine through the conserved F or W. A D gene is named only where the DNA matches it firmly. Size tells how often a clone was seen (once, few, many) or the class of an expanded clone, and some rows leave it out.

v_gene: TRBV12-3/TRBV12-4
d_gene: NA
abundance: once
j_gene: TRBJ1-1
CDR3aa: CASSFTEGEAFF
CDR3nt: TGTGCCAGCAGTTTTACCGAAGGTGAAGCTTTCTTT

v_gene: TRBV6-4
d_gene: NA
abundance: once
j_gene: TRBJ1-1
CDR3aa: CASSEVWNTEAFF
CDR3nt: TGTGCCAGCAGTGAGGTGTGGAACACTGAAGCTTTCTTT

v_gene: TRBV24-1
d_gene: TRBD2
abundance: NA
j_gene: TRBJ2-3
CDR3aa: CATRSGRVTDTQYF
CDR3nt: TGTGCCACCAGAAGCGGGAGAGTGACAGATACGCAGTATTTT

v_gene: TRBV28
d_gene: NA
abundance: NA
j_gene: TRBJ2-7
CDR3aa: CASSPRRYEQYF
CDR3nt: TGTGCCAGCAGTCCCAGGCGCTACGAGCAGTACTTC

v_gene: TRBV14
d_gene: TRBD1
abundance: NA
j_gene: TRBJ2-7
CDR3aa: CASSLGTVTYEQYF
CDR3nt: TGTGCCAGCAGCCTAGGGACAGTTACCTACGAGCAGTACTTC

v_gene: TRBV28
d_gene: NA
abundance: NA
j_gene: TRBJ2-1
CDR3aa: CASTLTPFNEQFF
CDR3nt: TGTGCCAGCACCTTGACTCCGTTCAATGAGCAGTTCTTC

v_gene: TRBV5-4
d_gene: NA
abundance: few
j_gene: TRBJ1-1
CDR3aa: CASSSLEKNTEAFF
CDR3nt: TGTGCCAGCAGCTCCTTAGAGAAGAACACTGAAGCTTTCTTT

v_gene: TRBV28
d_gene: TRBD1
abundance: once
j_gene: TRBJ1-3
CDR3aa: CASRPGQGKVNTIYF
CDR3nt: TGTGCCAGCAGACCAGGACAGGGGAAGGTAAACACCATATATTTT

v_gene: TRBV5-1
d_gene: NA
abundance: NA
j_gene: TRBJ1-5
CDR3aa: CASSLTGSNQPQHF
CDR3nt: TGCGCCAGCAGCTTGACAGGGAGCAATCAGCCCCAGCATTTT

v_gene: TRBV5-1
d_gene: NA
abundance: NA
j_gene: TRBJ1-1
CDR3aa: CASSLGGPEAFF
CDR3nt: TGCGCCAGCAGCTTGGGAGGGCCCGAAGCTTTCTTT

v_gene: TRBV5-1
d_gene: NA
abundance: once
j_gene: TRBJ1-1
CDR3aa: CASSWHYRDATEAFF
CDR3nt: TGCGCCAGCAGCTGGCACTACAGGGATGCCACTGAAGCTTTCTTT

v_gene: TRBV6-5
d_gene: TRBD1
abundance: NA
j_gene: TRBJ1-2
CDR3aa: CASSSNRGPRYGYTF
CDR3nt: TGTGCCAGCAGTTCGAACAGGGGCCCGAGGTATGGCTACACCTTC

v_gene: TRBV29-1
d_gene: TRBD2
abundance: NA
j_gene: TRBJ2-5
CDR3aa: CSVTRLARETQYF
CDR3nt: TGCAGCGTGACCCGACTAGCCAGGGAGACCCAGTACTTC

v_gene: TRBV5-1
d_gene: NA
abundance: NA
j_gene: TRBJ1-1
CDR3aa: CASRMNTEAFF
CDR3nt: TGCGCCAGCAGGATGAACACTGAAGCTTTCTTT

v_gene: TRBV10-3
d_gene: NA
abundance: NA
j_gene: TRBJ1-2
CDR3aa: CAISEVTAYENGYTF
CDR3nt: TGTGCCATCAGTGAAGTAACAGCATATGAAAATGGCTACACCTTC

v_gene: TRBV9
d_gene: TRBD1
abundance: NA
j_gene: TRBJ1-5
CDR3aa: CASSGGTGGQPQHF
CDR3nt: TGTGCCAGCAGCGGAGGGACAGGGGGACAGCCCCAGCATTTT

v_gene: TRBV9
d_gene: NA
abundance: NA
j_gene: TRBJ2-1
CDR3aa: CASSARGASSYNEQFF
CDR3nt: TGTGCCAGCAGCGCCCGGGGGGCCAGCTCCTACAATGAGCAGTTCTTC

v_gene: TRBV18
d_gene: TRBD1
abundance: once
j_gene: TRBJ2-7
CDR3aa: CASSPPLLTRQGGEQYF
CDR3nt: TGTGCCAGCTCACCACCCCTTTTAACCAGACAGGGTGGCGAGCAGTACTTC

v_gene: TRBV7-9
d_gene: TRBD2
abundance: NA
j_gene: TRBJ2-3
CDR3aa: CASSHFSGGWADTQYF
CDR3nt: TGTGCCAGCAGCCACTTTAGCGGGGGGTGGGCAGATACGCAGTATTTT

v_gene: TRBV7-6
d_gene: NA
abundance: NA
j_gene: TRBJ1-3
CDR3aa: CASSLSFAGNTIYF
CDR3nt: TGTGCCAGCAGCTTATCGTTCGCTGGAAACACCATATATTTT

v_gene: TRBV19
d_gene: TRBD1
abundance: NA
j_gene: TRBJ2-2
CDR3aa: CASSTPRTGVVGELFF
CDR3nt: TGTGCCAGTAGTACCCCCAGGACAGGGGTGGTCGGGGAGCTGTTTTTT

v_gene: TRBV29-1
d_gene: NA
abundance: NA
j_gene: TRBJ2-7
CDR3aa: CSVLAKSSYEQYF
CDR3nt: TGCAGCGTTTTGGCTAAAAGCTCCTACGAGCAGTACTTC

v_gene: TRBV11-3
d_gene: NA
abundance: once
j_gene: TRBJ1-5
CDR3aa: CASSLTALSSNQPQHF
CDR3nt: TGTGCCAGCAGCTTGACAGCTCTTTCTAGCAATCAGCCCCAGCATTTT

v_gene: TRBV6-5
d_gene: TRBD1
abundance: NA
j_gene: TRBJ1-2
CDR3aa: CASSYPGGYGYTF
CDR3nt: TGTGCCAGCAGTTACCCAGGGGGCTATGGCTACACCTTC

v_gene: TRBV2
d_gene: NA
abundance: NA
j_gene: TRBJ2-2
CDR3aa: CASSEGFILNTGELFF
CDR3nt: TGTGCCAGCAGTGAAGGGTTTATCCTGAACACCGGGGAGCTGTTTTTT

v_gene: TRBV13
d_gene: TRBD2
abundance: NA
j_gene: TRBJ2-1
CDR3aa: CASSPILAGVDNEQFF
CDR3nt: TGTGCCAGCAGCCCTATACTAGCGGGAGTAGACAATGAGCAGTTCTTC

v_gene: TRBV2
d_gene: TRBD1
abundance: NA
j_gene: TRBJ1-3
CDR3aa: CASSSYRDRVSGNTIYF
CDR3nt: TGTGCCAGCAGTTCATACCGGGACAGGGTTTCCGGAAACACCATATATTTT